The entry below gives a single T cell receptor (beta chain) sequence along with its context. This clonotype appeared a few times. Its antigen remains unidentified. It has no much larger one-base neighbor in the sample; base qualities were not kept. The library relied on RACE. TCRdb names NextSeq 500 as the instrument used. During library preparation, unique molecular identifiers were attached to individual cDNA molecules so that TCRs could be counted quantitatively and reproducibly. For every blood RNA sample, sequencing covered both the TCR alpha and TCR beta chains. From the authors' description of their analysis: Samples had a median of about 96,000 TCRs, with a range from roughly 23,224 to 700,000. V, J and CDR3 annotation of the TCR reads was performed with the Decombinator software suite. For the PS versus PT1 abundance plots, all samples were subsampled to the same number of TCRs (28,000). Expanded TCRs were defined as absent before sensitization and observed at least eight times at the 2-week time point. The public sequencing data were trimmed at Q25 with fastp and processed into clonotypes with MiXCR by TCRdb, which kept only in-frame beta chains. Rows matching on CDR3 protein sequence are summarized as one entry with the most common DNA and genes. These V and J calls rely on TCRdb rather than the paper's analysis. Present in this sample are some 91,000 distinct CDR3 sequences, less than 35% of which were seen just once. The top ten hold approximately 10% of the sample.

The source of the sample is a study of human T cells and chemical hapten exposure (dated by TCRdb to about 2021). In the study overall: For sensitization, 2% DPC in acetone was applied to a roughly 2 cm by roughly 2 cm area of upper inner arm skin. Patients additionally received weekly therapeutic DPC doses to the scalp throughout the approximately 24-week study period. Patch testing was done on the upper back using Finn chambers containing 0.01% DPC, and results were scored after 6 days according to International Contact Dermatitis Research Group standards. Alopecia areata with under or over 50% scalp involvement, alopecia totalis and alopecia universalis were represented in the patient cohort, which was mostly female. Libraries were pooled for sequencing, and per-sample TCR yields varied mainly because of small differences in library volumes within the pool. Peripheral blood TCR repertoire changes were tracked in vivo in alopecia patients during primary and secondary sensitization to the hapten diphenylcyclopropenone (DPC). Blood samples were taken from patients before sensitization (week 0) and at 2, 6 and about 24 weeks after DPC sensitization. Under 30 alopecia patients gave blood for TCR sequencing at one to four time points (pre-sensitization, 2, 6 and 24 weeks). Here is what the overall study found, with its caveats: Alopecia, a presumed autoimmune disease, was present in all patients, so the immune response of the patients might differ from that of healthy individuals. The number of PT1 expanded TCRs positively correlated with patch test score, significant at thresholds 8, 16 and 32 but not 4. Expanded TCRs formed significantly more large CDR3 similarity clusters than pre-sensitization or healthy control sets, consistent with antigen-driven responses. After repeated subsampling, changes were observed in the strength of the expansion versus patch-test correlation and in the threshold at which the correlation became significant. The number of TCRs above 1 in 1000 frequency did not change with DPC sensitization; there was no evidence of global repertoire structure alterations.

The germline V gene (reference sequence) specifies DFQATT as CDR1 and SNEGSKA as CDR2. Including cysteine and phenylalanine, the CDR3 has 15 amino acids. Of the read, only the CDR3 DNA is kept; its 45 bases are in frame from base 1. V is cut by 1 base and J by 0 bases, and the space between the germline ends is 10 bases. This specimen's time point label, per the study, means: patch test 3, about 24 weeks after DPC sensitization. Read against the paper, the sample's treatment or condition label means: therapeutic diphenylcyclopropenone sensitization with weekly scalp DPC. At each patch-test visit, blood was drawn before the patch test was applied. Eligible patients were aged 18 to 70, diagnosed with alopecia, deemed suitable for DPC therapy, and excluded if pregnant. Total RNA was isolated from unfractionated whole blood collected in Tempus Blood RNA tubes.

This material consisted of whole blood, taken in connection with sensitization to the hapten diphenylcyclopropenone (DPC). In this chain, TRBV20-1 is recombined with TRBJ1-3; confidence is insufficient to name the D gene. The source is a middle-aged man with alopecia areata. Some clones in this sample may be carry-over from other donors' samples. The CDR3 reads CSARAEESSGNTIYF. DNA sequence: TGCAGTGCTAGAGCGGAAGAGAGCTCTGGAAACACCATATATTTT.